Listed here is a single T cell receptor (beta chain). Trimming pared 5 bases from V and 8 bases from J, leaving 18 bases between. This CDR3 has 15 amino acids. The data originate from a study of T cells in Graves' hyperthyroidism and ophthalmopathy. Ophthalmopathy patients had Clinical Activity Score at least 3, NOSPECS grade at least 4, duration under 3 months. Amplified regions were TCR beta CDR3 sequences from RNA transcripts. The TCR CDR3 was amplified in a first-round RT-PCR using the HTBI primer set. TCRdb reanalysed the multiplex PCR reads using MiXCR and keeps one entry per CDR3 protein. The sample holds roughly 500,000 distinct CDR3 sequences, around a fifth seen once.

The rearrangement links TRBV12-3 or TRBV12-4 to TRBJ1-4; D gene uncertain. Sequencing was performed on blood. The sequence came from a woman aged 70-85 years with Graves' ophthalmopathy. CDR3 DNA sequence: TGTGCCAGCAGTATCCGGACCCTTTTCGCGGAAAAACTGTTTTTT. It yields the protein CASSIRTLFAEKLFF.